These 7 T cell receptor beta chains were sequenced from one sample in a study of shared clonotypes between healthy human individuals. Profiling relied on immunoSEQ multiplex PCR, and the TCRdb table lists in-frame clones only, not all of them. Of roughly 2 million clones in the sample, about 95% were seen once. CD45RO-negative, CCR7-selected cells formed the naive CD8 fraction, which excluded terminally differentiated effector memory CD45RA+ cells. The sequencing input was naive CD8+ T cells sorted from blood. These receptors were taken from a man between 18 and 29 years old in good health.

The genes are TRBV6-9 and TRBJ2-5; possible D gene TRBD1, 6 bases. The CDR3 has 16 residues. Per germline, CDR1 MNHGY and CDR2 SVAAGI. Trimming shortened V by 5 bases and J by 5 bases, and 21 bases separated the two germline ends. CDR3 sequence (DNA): TGTGCCAGCAGTAGGGACGGCAGGGGTAGAATCGAGACCCAGTACTTC. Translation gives CASSRDGRGRIETQYF.

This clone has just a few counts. The CDR3: CASSWDEGTEAFF. The CDR3, as DNA: TGTGCCAGCAGCTGGGACGAAGGAACTGAAGCTTTCTTT. The rearrangement joins TRBV7-6 to TRBJ1-1; D is perhaps TRBD1 (5 bases). The CDR3 loop spans 13 amino acids. V gave up 4 bases and J gave up 5 bases, with 11 bases separating them. CDR1 is SGHVS, CDR2 FNYEAQ, per germline.

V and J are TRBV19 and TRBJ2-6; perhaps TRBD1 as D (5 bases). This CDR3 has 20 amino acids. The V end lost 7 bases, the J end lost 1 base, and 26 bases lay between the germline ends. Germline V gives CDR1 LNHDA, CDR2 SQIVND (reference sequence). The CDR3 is CASMGWVTGYEESGANVLTF. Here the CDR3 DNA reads TGTGCCAGTATGGGCTGGGTAACAGGATACGAGGAATCTGGGGCCAACGTCCTGACTTTC.

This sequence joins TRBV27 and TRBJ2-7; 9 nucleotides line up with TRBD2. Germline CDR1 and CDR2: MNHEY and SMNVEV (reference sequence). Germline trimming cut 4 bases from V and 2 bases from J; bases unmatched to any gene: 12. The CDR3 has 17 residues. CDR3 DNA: TGTGCCAGCAGTTCACTACCAAGACTAGCGGCGACCTACGAGCAGTACTTC. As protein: CASSSLPRLAATYEQYF.

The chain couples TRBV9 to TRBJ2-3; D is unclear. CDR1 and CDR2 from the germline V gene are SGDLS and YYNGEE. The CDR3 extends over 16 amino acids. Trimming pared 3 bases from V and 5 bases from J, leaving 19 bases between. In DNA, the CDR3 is TGTGCCAGCAGCGGATATATCTCTGGGGTGGGAGATACGCAGTATTTT. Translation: CASSGYISGVGDTQYF.

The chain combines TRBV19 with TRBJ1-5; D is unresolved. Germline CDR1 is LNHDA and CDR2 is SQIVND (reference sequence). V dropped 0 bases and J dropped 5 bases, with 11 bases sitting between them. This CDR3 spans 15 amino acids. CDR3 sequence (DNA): TGTGCCAGTAGTATAGACGACGGGCTCCATCAGCCCCAGCATTTT. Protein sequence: CASSIDDGLHQPQHF.

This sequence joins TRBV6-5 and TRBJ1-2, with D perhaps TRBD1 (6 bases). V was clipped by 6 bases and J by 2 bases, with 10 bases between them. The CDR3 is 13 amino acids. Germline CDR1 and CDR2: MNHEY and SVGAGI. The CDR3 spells CASRQTGNYGYTF. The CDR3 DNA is TGTGCCAGCAGACAGACAGGCAACTATGGCTACACCTTC.